This record looks at one TCR beta chain sequence and its context. Its antigen is currently unknown. This entry belongs to a study of molecular identifiers for immune sequencing clone quantification. General observations from the study: In CMV-specific effectors, clones above 20 copies held over 99% of molecules; naive, under 1%.

As previously described, bulk TCR libraries were made using listed TCR primers. Each CDR3 protein gets one entry after TCRdb re-called the PCR reads with MiXCR. There are about 640,000 distinct CDR3 sequences in the sample; approximately 20% occur only once, and roughly 0.83% lies in the top ten. The CDR3 is 15 amino acids. CDR1 and CDR2 from the germline V gene are SGHTA and FQGTGA. V dropped 5 bases and J dropped 3 bases, with 14 bases sitting between them. Sorting captured naive CD8 T cells as CD8+CD4-CCR7+CD45RA+. V usage is TRBV7-3 and J usage is TRBJ2-1; no clear D gene. The source material was naive CD8+ T cells from blood, with Jurkat cell RNA spiked in. The subset was: FACS-sorted CD8+CD4-CCR7+CD45RA+ naive T cells. The origin of this receptor is a human donor in good health. Some libraries in this study had Jurkat cell RNA spiked in. The CDR3 reads CASSLSQRSYNEQFF. CDR3 DNA: TGTGCCAGCAGCCTTTCCCAGCGCAGCTACAATGAGCAGTTCTTC. Full variable domain (outside the CDR3, taken from reference TRBV7-3 and TRBJ2-1): GAGVSQTPSNKVTEKGKYVELRCDPISGHTALYWYRQSLGQGPEFLIYFQGTGAADDSGLPNDRFFAVRPEGSVSTLKIQRTERGDSAVYLCASSLSQRSYNEQFFGPGTRLTVL.